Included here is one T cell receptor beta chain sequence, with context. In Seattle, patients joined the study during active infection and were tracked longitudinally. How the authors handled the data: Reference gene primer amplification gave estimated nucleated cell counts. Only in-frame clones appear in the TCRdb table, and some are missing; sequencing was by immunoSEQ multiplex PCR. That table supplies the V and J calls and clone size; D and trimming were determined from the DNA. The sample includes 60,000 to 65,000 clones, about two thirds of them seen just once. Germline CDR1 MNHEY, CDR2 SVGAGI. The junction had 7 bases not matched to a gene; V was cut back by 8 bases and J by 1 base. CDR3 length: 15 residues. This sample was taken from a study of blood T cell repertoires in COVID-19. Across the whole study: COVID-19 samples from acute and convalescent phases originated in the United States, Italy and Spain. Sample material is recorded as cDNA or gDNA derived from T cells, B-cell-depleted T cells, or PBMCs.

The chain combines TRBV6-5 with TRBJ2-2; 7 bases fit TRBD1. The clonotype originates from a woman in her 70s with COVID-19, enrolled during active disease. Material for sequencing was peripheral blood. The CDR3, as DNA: TGTGCCAGCTACTTAGGGGGCCTGAACACCGGGGAGCTGTTTTTT. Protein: CASYLGGLNTGELFF.